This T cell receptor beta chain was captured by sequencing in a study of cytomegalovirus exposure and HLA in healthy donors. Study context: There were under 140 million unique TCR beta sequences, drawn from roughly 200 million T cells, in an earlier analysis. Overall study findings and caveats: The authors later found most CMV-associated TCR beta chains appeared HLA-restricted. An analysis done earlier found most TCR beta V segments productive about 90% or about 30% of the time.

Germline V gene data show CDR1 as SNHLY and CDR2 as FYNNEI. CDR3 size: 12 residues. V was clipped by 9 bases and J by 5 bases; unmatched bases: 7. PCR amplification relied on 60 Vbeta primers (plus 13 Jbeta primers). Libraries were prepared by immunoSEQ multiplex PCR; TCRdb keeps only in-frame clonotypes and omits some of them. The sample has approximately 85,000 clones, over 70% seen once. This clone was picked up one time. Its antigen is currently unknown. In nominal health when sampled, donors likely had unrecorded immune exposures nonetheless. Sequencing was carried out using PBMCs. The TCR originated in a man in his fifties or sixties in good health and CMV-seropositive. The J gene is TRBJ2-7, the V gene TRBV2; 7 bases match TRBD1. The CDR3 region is CASTSTGDEQYF. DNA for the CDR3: TGTGCCAGTACCTCCACAGGGGACGAGCAGTACTTC.